This is a list of T cell receptor beta chains from one sample in a study of molecular identifiers for immune sequencing clone quantification. TCRdb processed the PCR reads anew with MiXCR; each CDR3 protein has one entry. The repertoire holds just under 650,000 distinct CDR3 sequences, with 15% to 20% as singletons. Sequenced sample: naive CD8+ T cells from blood, with Jurkat cell RNA spiked in. These receptors were collected from a human donor in good health. Some libraries in this study had Jurkat cell RNA spiked in. The conserved cysteine and the conserved F or W are not part of the CDR3 here. Only some rows state a clone size, as once, few, many or a class for expanded clones.

V gene	clone size	J gene	CDR3 protein
TRBV19	.	TRBJ1-1	ASSPRTVKRNTEAF
TRBV7-3	.	TRBJ2-2	ASGAQNTGELF
TRBV14	many	TRBJ2-3	ASSPGKVDTQY
TRBV19	many	TRBJ2-5	ASSITGTSAETQY
TRBV14	many	TRBJ2-7	ASSPLTTGGWEQY
TRBV28	many	TRBJ1-4	ASSRQVTNEKLF
TRBV27	many	TRBJ2-3	ASSLSPAGVEDTQY
TRBV11-2	few	TRBJ2-3	ASSTVRKREGIQFDTDTQY
TRBV19	few	TRBJ1-3	ASSPQSSTGTVPSIGNTIY
TRBV3-1	few	TRBJ2-7	ASSQDAGGLEQY
TRBV6-5	.	TRBJ2-1	ASKNRDKGFYEQF
TRBV7-9	many	TRBJ2-3	ASSLVQTGTDTQY
TRBV13	many	TRBJ2-1	ASSPPTSQYNEQF
TRBV6-5	many	TRBJ2-2	ASSRSPGELF